The rows below give T cell receptor beta chains drawn from one sample of a study of memory CD4+ T cells and cytomegalovirus serostatus. The table came from immunoSEQ multiplex PCR; TCRdb's copy has only in-frame clones and leaves some out. The sample records around 60,000 clones, 75% to 85% being singletons. Sequencing input: memory CD4+ T cells from blood. The receptors here all came from an adult in good health and CMV-seronegative. CDR3s include the opening cysteine and the closing phenylalanine or tryptophan. A D gene is named only where the DNA matches it firmly. Only some rows state a clone size, as once, few, many or a class for expanded clones.

v_call: TRBV10-2
clone_size: .
d_call: .
j_call: TRBJ1-5
cdr3_aa: CASTGAILNQPQHF
cdr3_nt: TGCGCCAGCACTGGAGCTATTCTCAATCAGCCCCAGCATTTT

v_call: TRBV7-2
clone_size: once
d_call: .
j_call: TRBJ1-6
cdr3_aa: CASAGGAGSPLHF
cdr3_nt: TGTGCCAGCGCGGGGGGGGCAGGGTCACCCCTCCACTTT

v_call: TRBV9
clone_size: .
d_call: .
j_call: TRBJ1-6
cdr3_aa: CASSVGRSSYNSPLHF
cdr3_nt: TGTGCCAGCAGCGTAGGGCGCAGCTCCTATAATTCACCCCTCCACTTT

v_call: TRBV27
clone_size: few
d_call: TRBD2
j_call: TRBJ2-7
cdr3_aa: CASSTRGKGRAYEQYF
cdr3_nt: TGTGCCAGCAGTACCCGGGGTAAAGGGAGGGCCTACGAGCAGTACTTC

v_call: TRBV6-6
clone_size: .
d_call: .
j_call: TRBJ2-3
cdr3_aa: CASSVQGRTDTQYF
cdr3_nt: TGTGCCAGCAGCGTACAAGGGCGCACAGATACGCAGTATTTT

v_call: TRBV15
clone_size: .
d_call: .
j_call: TRBJ1-5
cdr3_aa: CATSRDGDSNQPQHF
cdr3_nt: TGTGCCACCAGCAGAGATGGGGATAGCAATCAGCCCCAGCATTTT

v_call: TRBV6-4
clone_size: medium-sized
d_call: .
j_call: TRBJ1-6
cdr3_aa: CASSDSGTVGSPLHF
cdr3_nt: TGTGCCAGCAGTGACTCCGGGACTGTGGGGTCACCCCTCCACTTT

v_call: TRBV28
clone_size: .
d_call: .
j_call: TRBJ1-4
cdr3_aa: CASRPGSWEEKLFF
cdr3_nt: TGTGCCAGCAGGCCGGGTTCGTGGGAGGAAAAACTGTTTTTT

v_call: TRBV7-6
clone_size: .
d_call: .
j_call: TRBJ2-2
cdr3_aa: CASSLRDPRGIRGTGELFF
cdr3_nt: TGTGCCAGCAGCCTTCGGGACCCTCGAGGGATACGCGGCACCGGGGAGCTGTTTTTT

v_call: TRBV6-6
clone_size: .
d_call: TRBD2
j_call: TRBJ2-1
cdr3_aa: CASSQGLAGDQFF
cdr3_nt: TGTGCCAGCAGCCAGGGGCTAGCGGGAGACCAGTTCTTC

v_call: TRBV9
clone_size: .
d_call: .
j_call: TRBJ2-1
cdr3_aa: CASTPLVTPNEQFF
cdr3_nt: TGTGCCAGCACCCCGTTGGTAACTCCCAATGAGCAGTTCTTC

v_call: TRBV18
clone_size: .
d_call: .
j_call: TRBJ2-6
cdr3_aa: CASSPMSTGNGANVLTF
cdr3_nt: TGTGCCAGCTCACCAATGAGCACAGGGAATGGGGCCAACGTCCTGACTTTC

v_call: TRBV28
clone_size: few
d_call: .
j_call: TRBJ1-5
cdr3_aa: CASSLLAGSGQPQHF
cdr3_nt: TGTGCCAGCTCCCTGCTTGCGGGGTCGGGTCAGCCCCAGCATTTT

v_call: TRBV9
clone_size: .
d_call: TRBD1
j_call: TRBJ2-1
cdr3_aa: CASSVSGRQGKNEQFF
cdr3_nt: TGTGCCAGCAGCGTATCGGGGAGACAGGGGAAAAATGAGCAGTTCTTC

v_call: TRBV28
clone_size: .
d_call: TRBD1
j_call: TRBJ1-5
cdr3_aa: CATHAGGFGQPQHF
cdr3_nt: TGTGCCACCCACGCAGGGGGCTTCGGTCAGCCCCAGCATTTT

v_call: TRBV7-9
clone_size: .
d_call: .
j_call: TRBJ1-4
cdr3_aa: CASSSGTYNEKLFF
cdr3_nt: TGTGCCAGCAGCTCCGGGACCTATAATGAAAAACTGTTTTTT

v_call: TRBV5-1
clone_size: .
d_call: TRBD2
j_call: TRBJ2-7
cdr3_aa: CASSLDGRATYEQYF
cdr3_nt: TGCGCCAGCAGCTTAGACGGGAGGGCGACCTACGAGCAGTACTTC

v_call: TRBV5-1
clone_size: .
d_call: .
j_call: TRBJ1-1
cdr3_aa: CASSPQDRRGTEAFF
cdr3_nt: TGCGCCAGCAGCCCCCAGGACCGAAGAGGGACTGAAGCTTTCTTT

v_call: TRBV29-1
clone_size: few
d_call: TRBD2
j_call: TRBJ2-1
cdr3_aa: CSVDIPSGTTNEQFF
cdr3_nt: TGCAGCGTTGATATCCCTTCGGGGACTACTAATGAGCAGTTCTTC

v_call: TRBV9
clone_size: .
d_call: .
j_call: TRBJ2-5
cdr3_aa: CASSVGGVETQYF
cdr3_nt: TGTGCCAGCAGCGTAGGCGGGGTGGAGACCCAGTACTTC

v_call: TRBV7-8
clone_size: once
d_call: .
j_call: TRBJ2-1
cdr3_aa: CASSQMPSVTYNEQFF
cdr3_nt: TGTGCCAGCAGCCAAATGCCTAGCGTTACCTACAATGAGCAGTTCTTC

v_call: TRBV19
clone_size: .
d_call: TRBD1
j_call: TRBJ1-5
cdr3_aa: CASIPGGFNQPQHF
cdr3_nt: TGTGCCAGTATTCCAGGGGGCTTCAATCAGCCCCAGCATTTT

v_call: TRBV11-2
clone_size: .
d_call: .
j_call: TRBJ2-3
cdr3_aa: CASSLEGGSADTQYF
cdr3_nt: TGTGCCAGCAGCTTAGAGGGGGGAAGCGCAGATACGCAGTATTTT

v_call: TRBV2
clone_size: .
d_call: TRBD1
j_call: TRBJ2-5
cdr3_aa: CASTQDRKGETQYF
cdr3_nt: TGTGCCAGCACCCAGGACAGGAAAGGAGAGACCCAGTACTTC

v_call: TRBV6-1
clone_size: few
d_call: TRBD1
j_call: TRBJ2-5
cdr3_aa: CASSRTGGPGETQYF
cdr3_nt: TGTGCCAGCAGCCGGACAGGGGGCCCTGGGGAGACCCAGTACTTC